This T cell receptor (beta chain) comes out of a study of T cells in Graves' hyperthyroidism and ophthalmopathy. General study results and limits: A model of 13 V-J features distinguished ophthalmopathy from stable hyperthyroidism.

Trimming removed 1 base at V and 2 bases at J, with 12 bases between. This CDR3 is 15 amino acids long. Per the germline V gene, CDR1 is MDHEN and CDR2 is SYDVKM. Amplification targeted TCR beta CDR3 regions from RNA transcripts. First-round RT-PCR of the TCR CDR3 relied on the HTBI primer set. TCRdb re-analysed the multiplex PCR reads in MiXCR, keeping a single row per CDR3 protein. Altogether a few hundred thousand distinct CDR3 sequences are present, around 20% being singletons, with the ten largest covering over 40%. This clonotype was recorded many times. Antigen unknown. Sequenced sample: blood. This TCR was sampled from a woman in her fifties or sixties with Graves' hyperthyroidism. The chain combines TRBV28 with TRBJ2-7; D may correspond to TRBD1 or TRBD2 (6 bases each). In DNA form, the CDR3 reads TGTGCCAGCAGTTTATTAGGGGGGACAACCTACGAGCAGTACTTC. Translating it yields CASSLLGGTTYEQYF. Based on the CDR3 plus reference TRBV28 and TRBJ2-7, the full variable domain is DVKVTQSSRYLVKRTGEKVFLECVQDMDHENMFWYRQDPGLGLRLIYFSYDVKMKEKGDIPEGYSVSREKKERFSLILESASTNQTSMYLCASSLLGGTTYEQYFGPGTRLTVT.